A single sample is the source of the 27 T cell receptor beta chains below, sequenced in a study of blood T cell repertoires in COVID-19. Assay used: immunoSEQ multiplex PCR; TCRdb lists only in-frame clones, some missing. This sample has about 200,000 clones, with 80% to 90% found just once. The sequenced material came from PBMCs or T cells enriched from blood (not recorded which). The receptors derive from a woman aged 45-59 years who had been exposed to COVID-19.

V usage is TRBV5-4 and J usage is TRBJ2-5; D might be TRBD1 (6 bases). The ends were cut back, 2 bases at V and 2 bases at J, with 7 bases in the middle. The CDR3 loop spans 13 amino acids. The germline gives CDR1 SGHNT, CDR2 YYREEE (reference sequence). This chain's CDR3 is CASSLGQQETQYF. DNA for the CDR3: TGTGCCAGCAGCTTAGGACAGCAAGAGACCCAGTACTTC. Based on the CDR3 plus reference TRBV5-4 and TRBJ2-5, the full variable domain is ETGVTQSPTHLIKTRGQQVTLRCSSQSGHNTVSWYQQALGQGPQFIFQYYREEENGRGNFPPRFSGLQFPNYSSELNVNALELDDSALYLCASSLGQQETQYFGPGTRLLVL.

The chain joins TRBV3-1 (or the pseudogene TRBV3-2) to TRBJ2-2; 7 bases line up with TRBD1. CDR1 is LGHDT and CDR2 is YNNKEL in the germline V gene (reference sequence). The CDR3 covers 16 residues. V dropped 1 base and J dropped 4; count of bases not matched to a gene: 6. The CDR3 spells CASSQARGQATGELFF. CDR3 nucleotide sequence: TGTGCCAGCAGCCAAGCTAGGGGGCAGGCCACCGGGGAGCTGTTTTTT.

The chain recombines TRBV14 with TRBJ2-3; 7 bases are a match to TRBD2. Germline CDR1 SGHDN, CDR2 FVKESK. This CDR3 contains 15 residues. With 4 bases clipped from V and 3 bases from J, the junction kept 7 bases outside the gene matches. DNA for the CDR3: TGTGCCAGCAGCCGTCGTGGGAGGGGAACAGATACGCAGTATTTT. It encodes CASSRRGRGTDTQYF.

The gene calls are TRBV27 and TRBJ1-2; the D is unclear. This CDR3 has 15 residues. From germline, CDR1 is MNHEY and CDR2 SMNVEV (reference sequence). V lost 6 bases, J lost 1 base, and 15 bases lay in between. For the CDR3, the DNA is TGTGCCAGCAGCCTCTCCTCCACGGTTAACTATGGCTACACCTTC. It is translated as CASSLSSTVNYGYTF.

The chain recombines TRBV14 with TRBJ2-7; possibly TRBD2 for D (5 bases). Germline V gene lookup returns CDR1 SGHDN and CDR2 FVKESK. Trimming removed 1 base at V and 3 bases at J, with 10 bases between. This CDR3 spans 14 amino acids. In DNA form, the CDR3 reads TGTGCCAGCAGCCAAGGTACTAGGGACTACGAGCAGTACTTC. It translates to CASSQGTRDYEQYF.

CDR3 nucleotide sequence: TGTGCCAGCAGTTTCCGGCCCGGAGGGAAAAACATTCAGTACTTC. Translated: CASSFRPGGKNIQYF. The chain joins TRBV27 to TRBJ2-4; D may be TRBD2 (6 bases). CDR1 is MNHEY, CDR2 SMNVEV, per germline (reference sequence). Trimming shortened V by 3 bases and J by 4 bases, and 13 bases separated the two germline ends. This CDR3 comprises 15 residues.

J is TRBJ2-2 and V is TRBV5-1; D remains ambiguous. The CDR3 sequence is 17 residues long. The germline V and J ends were trimmed by 1 base and 0 bases, with 13 bases remaining between them. The germline V gene has CDR1 SGHRS and CDR2 YFSETQ. CDR3 loop: CASSLSGQSANTGELFF. CDR3 in DNA: TGCGCCAGCAGCTTGAGTGGGCAAAGTGCGAACACCGGGGAGCTGTTTTTT.

About this clone: A single base is all that separates this from a far larger clone, so a read error is likely. The chain links TRBV27 to TRBJ2-1; no clear D gene. The V end lost 6 bases, the J end lost 3 bases, and 3 bases lay between the germline ends. Germline-derived CDR1 and CDR2 are MNHEY and SMNVEV (reference sequence). CDR3 length equals 11 residues. The CDR3 sequence is CASSLYNEQFF. Written as DNA, the CDR3 is TGTGCCAGCAGCCTCTACAATGAGCAGTTCTTC.

This clone was recorded once. V and J are TRBV2 and TRBJ2-3; D ambiguous. The germline V gene has CDR1 SNHLY and CDR2 FYNNEI. The CDR3 extends over 12 amino acids. Trimming removed 6 bases at V and 2 bases at J, with 6 bases between. The CDR3 loop reads CASRPVTDTQYF. CDR3 nucleotide sequence: TGTGCCAGCAGACCGGTCACAGATACGCAGTATTTT.

CDR3 DNA: TGTGCCAGCAGCTTGGCCAGGGGGCTTGACTATGGCTACACCTTC. It is translated as CASSLARGLDYGYTF. The chain uses TRBV5-4 and TRBJ1-2; TRBD1 aligns across 8 bases. The CDR3 spans 15 residues. Germline-derived CDR1 and CDR2 are SGHNT and YYREEE (reference sequence). Trimming removed 0 bases from V and 3 bases from J; junction bases left unmatched: 4.

V and J are TRBV7-2 and TRBJ2-3, with D possibly being TRBD2 (5 bases). The germline gives CDR1 SGHTA, CDR2 FQGNSA. This CDR3 has 16 amino acids. The V gene lost 3 bases and the J gene lost 6 bases, with 19 bases spanning the gap. CDR3 nucleotides: TGTGCCAGCAGCTTCTTGACTACCCCCCCCGGGGATACGCAGTATTTT. Protein product: CASSFLTTPPGDTQYF.

The chain links TRBV5-1 to TRBJ2-1; D not resolved. The CDR3 spans 12 residues. Deletions cut 3 bases from V and 6 bases from J, with 7 bases between. CDR1 is SGHRS and CDR2 is YFSETQ in the germline V gene. CDR3 region: CASSSFFNEQFF. The CDR3 region has the DNA TGCGCCAGCAGCTCCTTCTTCAATGAGCAGTTCTTC. The full variable domain, completed using reference TRBV5-1 and TRBJ2-1, is KAGVTQTPRYLIKTRGQQVTLSCSPISGHRSVSWYQQTPGQGLQFLFEYFSETQRNKGNFPGRFSGRQFSNSRSEMNVSTLELGDSALYLCASSSFFNEQFFGPGTRLTVL.

The chain combines TRBV9 with TRBJ1-1, with 7 bases matching TRBD1. The V segment lost 4 bases and the J segment 0 bases; nucleotides outside the gene matches: 3. The CDR3 spans 14 residues. Germline assignment: CDR1 SGDLS and CDR2 YYNGEE. CDR3 in amino acids: CASSNGQVNTEAFF. CDR3 bases: TGTGCCAGCAGCAACGGACAGGTGAACACTGAAGCTTTCTTT.

The chain combines TRBV7-2 with TRBJ1-2; 11 nucleotides align to TRBD1. In germline, CDR1 is SGHTA, CDR2 FQGNSA. The CDR3 length is 15 residues. Trimming at V came to 7 bases and at J to 7 bases, leaving 11 bases not matched to a gene. The CDR3 is CASTPLGQGVGGYTF. As DNA, the CDR3 is TGTGCCAGCACACCCTTGGGACAGGGGGTGGGTGGCTACACCTTC.

The chain links TRBV2 to TRBJ1-3, with 7 bases aligning to TRBD1. V shed 6 bases, J shed 8 bases, and the junction held 16 bases outside the gene matches. Germline CDR1 reads SNHLY; CDR2 reads FYNNEI. The CDR3 is made up of 16 amino acids. The CDR3 DNA follows: TGTGCCAGCAGATCACGCGCCGACAGGGCTGGGGACACCATATATTTT. This codes for CASRSRADRAGDTIYF. The full variable domain, in which reference TRBV2 and TRBJ1-3 provide the parts outside the CDR3, is EPEVTQTPSHQVTQMGQEVILRCVPISNHLYFYWYRQILGQKVEFLVSFYNNEISEKSEIFDDQFSVERPDGSNFTLKIRSTKLEDSAMYFCASRSRADRAGDTIYFGEGSWLTVV.

The chain uses TRBV11-2 and TRBJ1-5, with TRBD1 identical over 8 bases. This CDR3 has 17 residues. After removal of 1 base from V and 5 bases from J, the junction contained 10 bases not matched to a gene. Germline V gives CDR1 SGHAT, CDR2 FQNNGV. The CDR3 nucleotides read TGTGCCAGCAGCTTAGGGGGGGGCAGGGGGCGAGATCAGCCCCAGCATTTT. Protein: CASSLGGGRGRDQPQHF.

V and J are TRBV18 and TRBJ2-1, with 7 bases identical to TRBD2. V trimming: 6 bases; J trimming: 8 bases; junction bases outside the gene matches: 7. CDR1 KGHSH and CDR2 LQKENI come from the germline V gene. The CDR3 spans 13 residues. The DNA of the CDR3 is TGTGCCAGCTCGAGACTAGCAACCTATGAGCAGTTCTTC. Protein sequence: CASSRLATYEQFF.

The chain combines TRBV6-5 with TRBJ1-4, with D tentatively TRBD1 (6 bases). V shed 0 bases and J shed 3 bases, with 8 bases lying between them. The germline V gene has CDR1 MNHEY and CDR2 SVGAGI. CDR3 length: 15 residues. This chain's CDR3 is CASSYSKGANEKLFF. The DNA of the CDR3 is TGTGCCAGCAGTTACTCGAAGGGGGCTAATGAAAAACTGTTTTTT.

This clone came up once. The V call is TRBV5-1, the J call TRBJ2-5, with D possibly matching TRBD1 (6 bases). The ends were cut back, 1 base at V and 10 bases at J, with 14 bases in the middle. Germline values: CDR1 SGHRS, CDR2 YFSETQ. The CDR3 covers 13 residues. The CDR3 is CASSLREGGDQYF. The CDR3 coding sequence is TGCGCCAGCAGCTTGAGAGAAGGGGGTGACCAGTACTTC. The full variable domain, in which reference TRBV5-1 and TRBJ2-5 provide the parts outside the CDR3, is KAGVTQTPRYLIKTRGQQVTLSCSPISGHRSVSWYQQTPGQGLQFLFEYFSETQRNKGNFPGRFSGRQFSNSRSEMNVSTLELGDSALYLCASSLREGGDQYFGPGTRLLVL.

The V gene is TRBV19, the J gene TRBJ2-5; TRBD2 aligns across 10 bases. With V trimmed by 5 bases and J by 1 base, 13 bases remained unmatched. CDR3 length: 18 amino acids. The germline CDR1 and CDR2 sequences are LNHDA and SQIVND (reference sequence). CDR3 coding DNA: TGTGCCAGTAGTGGCCGGGCTAGCGGGGGCCCGGTCCAAGAGACCCAGTACTTC. Residues: CASSGRASGGPVQETQYF. Based on the CDR3 plus reference TRBV19 and TRBJ2-5, the full variable domain is DGGITQSPKYLFRKEGQNVTLSCEQNLNHDAMYWYRQDPGQGLRLIYYSQIVNDFQKGDIAEGYSVSREKKESFPLTVTSAQKNPTAFYLCASSGRASGGPVQETQYFGPGTRLLVL.

The chain combines TRBV27 with TRBJ2-3, with 7 bases aligning to TRBD2. In germline, CDR1 is MNHEY, CDR2 SMNVEV (reference sequence). V shed 7 bases and J 3 bases; nucleotides not matched to a gene: 10. The CDR3 extends over 15 amino acids. Here the CDR3 DNA reads TGTGCCAGCACCAACACCTTCGGGGGGACAGATACGCAGTATTTT. As protein: CASTNTFGGTDTQYF.

The rearrangement joins TRBV5-1 to TRBJ2-7, with TRBD2 as a possible D gene (6 bases). V was cut by 2 bases and J by 3 bases, with 24 bases left in between. CDR1 and CDR2 (germline): SGHRS, YFSETQ. CDR3 length: 18 amino acids. CDR3 protein: CASSFYPTQLPAGYEQYF. As DNA, the CDR3 is TGCGCCAGCAGCTTCTATCCCACACAGCTGCCAGCGGGCTACGAGCAGTACTTC.

The chain combines TRBV7-8 with TRBJ2-7; 11 positions match TRBD1. V shed 6 bases, J shed 1 base, and the junction held 5 bases outside the gene matches. The CDR3 is made up of 15 amino acids. Per germline, CDR1 SGHVS and CDR2 FQNEAQ. CDR3 amino acids: CASRQGTGGSYEQYF. In DNA, the CDR3 is TGTGCCAGCAGACAAGGGACAGGGGGTTCCTACGAGCAGTACTTC. The full variable domain, with the rest looked up from reference TRBV7-8 and TRBJ2-7, is GAGVSQSPRYKVAKRGQDVALRCDPISGHVSLFWYQQALGQGPEFLTYFQNEAQLDKSGLPSDRFFAERPEGSVSTLKIQRTQQEDSAVYLCASRQGTGGSYEQYFGPGTRLTVT.

The chain uses TRBV5-4 and TRBJ1-2; D possibly corresponds to TRBD1 (5 bases). The germline V gene encodes CDR1 SGHNT and CDR2 YYREEE (reference sequence). The CDR3 consists of 12 residues. V dropped 3 bases and J dropped 5 bases, with 8 bases sitting between them. CDR3 amino acids: CASSSQGYGYTF. CDR3 nucleotides: TGTGCCAGCAGCTCCCAGGGATATGGCTACACCTTC.

This clone was observed a single time. The chain joins TRBV18 to TRBJ2-2, with 8 positions matching TRBD1. The germline gives CDR1 KGHSH, CDR2 LQKENI. The V gene end was trimmed by 6 bases and the J gene end by 3 bases; junction bases not matched to a gene: 12. The CDR3 totals 17 residues. CDR3 in amino acids: CASSRGRGLTDTGELFF. DNA of the CDR3: TGTGCCAGCTCGCGTGGCAGGGGGCTTACGGACACCGGGGAGCTGTTTTTT.

DNA for the CDR3: TGCGCCAGCAGCCAAGATGCGCGGGGCTTGAACACTGAAGCTTTCTTT. Translation: CASSQDARGLNTEAFF. The gene calls are TRBV4-3 and TRBJ1-1; D is perhaps TRBD1 (5 bases). Trimming pared 0 bases from V and 0 bases from J, leaving 11 bases between. The CDR3 loop spans 16 amino acids. The V gene's germline CDR1 is LGHNA and CDR2 YSLEER.

The chain carries TRBV25-1 and TRBJ2-1; TRBD2 matches 10 bases. This CDR3 region has 17 residues. The germline V gene has CDR1 MGHDK and CDR2 SYGVNS. Losses at the gene ends were 3 bases for V and 6 bases for J; bases not matched to a gene: 11. CDR3 region: CASSDLAGEGSFNEQFF. CDR3 DNA sequence: TGTGCCAGCAGTGATCTAGCGGGGGAAGGTAGTTTCAATGAGCAGTTCTTC.